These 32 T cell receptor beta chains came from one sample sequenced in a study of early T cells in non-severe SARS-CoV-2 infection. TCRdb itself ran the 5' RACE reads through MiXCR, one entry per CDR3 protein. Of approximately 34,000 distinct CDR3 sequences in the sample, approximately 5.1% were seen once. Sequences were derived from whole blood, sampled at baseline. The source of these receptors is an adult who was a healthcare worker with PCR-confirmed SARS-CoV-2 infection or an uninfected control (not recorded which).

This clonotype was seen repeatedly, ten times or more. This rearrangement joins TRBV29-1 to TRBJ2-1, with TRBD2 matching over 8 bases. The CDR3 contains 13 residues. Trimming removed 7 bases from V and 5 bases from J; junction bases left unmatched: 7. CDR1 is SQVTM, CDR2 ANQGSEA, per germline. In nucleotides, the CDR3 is TGCAGCGCCTCGACTAGCGCGAACAATGAGCAGTTCTTC. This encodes CSASTSANNEQFF.

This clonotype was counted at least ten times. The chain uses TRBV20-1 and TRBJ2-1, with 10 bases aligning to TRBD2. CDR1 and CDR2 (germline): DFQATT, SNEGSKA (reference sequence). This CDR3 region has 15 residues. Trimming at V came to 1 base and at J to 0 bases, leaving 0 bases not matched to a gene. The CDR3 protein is CSARASGSSYNEQFF. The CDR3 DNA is TGCAGTGCTAGAGCTAGCGGGAGCTCCTACAATGAGCAGTTCTTC.

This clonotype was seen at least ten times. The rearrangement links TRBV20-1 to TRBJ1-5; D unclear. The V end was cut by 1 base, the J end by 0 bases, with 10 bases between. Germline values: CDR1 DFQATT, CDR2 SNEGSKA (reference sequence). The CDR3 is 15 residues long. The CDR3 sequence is CSARGGSSSNQPQHF. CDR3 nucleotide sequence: TGCAGTGCTAGAGGCGGCAGCTCTAGCAATCAGCCCCAGCATTTT.

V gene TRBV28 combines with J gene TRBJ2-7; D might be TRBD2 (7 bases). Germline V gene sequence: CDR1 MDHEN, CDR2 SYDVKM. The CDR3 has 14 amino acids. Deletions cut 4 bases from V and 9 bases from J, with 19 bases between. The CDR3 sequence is CASSSTLSGTRQYF. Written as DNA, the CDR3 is TGTGCCAGCAGTTCCACACTGAGCGGGACAAGGCAGTACTTC.

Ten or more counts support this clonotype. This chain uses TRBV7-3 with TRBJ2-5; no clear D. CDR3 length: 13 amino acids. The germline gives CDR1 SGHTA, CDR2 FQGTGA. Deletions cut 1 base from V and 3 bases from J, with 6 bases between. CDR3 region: CASSLSPEETQYF. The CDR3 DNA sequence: TGTGCCAGCAGCTTAAGTCCGGAAGAGACCCAGTACTTC. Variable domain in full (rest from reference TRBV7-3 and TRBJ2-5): GAGVSQTPSNKVTEKGKYVELRCDPISGHTALYWYRQSLGQGPEFLIYFQGTGAADDSGLPNDRFFAVRPEGSVSTLKIQRTERGDSAVYLCASSLSPEETQYFGPGTRLLVL.

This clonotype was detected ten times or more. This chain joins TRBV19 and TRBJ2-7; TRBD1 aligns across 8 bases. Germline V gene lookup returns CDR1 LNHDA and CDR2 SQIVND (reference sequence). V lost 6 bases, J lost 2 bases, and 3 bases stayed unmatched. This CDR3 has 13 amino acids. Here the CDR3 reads CASSPTGAYEQYF. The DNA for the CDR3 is TGTGCCAGTAGCCCGACAGGGGCCTACGAGCAGTACTTC. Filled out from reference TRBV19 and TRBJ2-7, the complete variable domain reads DGGITQSPKYLFRKEGQNVTLSCEQNLNHDAMYWYRQDPGQGLRLIYYSQIVNDFQKGDIAEGYSVSREKKESFPLTVTSAQKNPTAFYLCASSPTGAYEQYFGPGTRLTVT.

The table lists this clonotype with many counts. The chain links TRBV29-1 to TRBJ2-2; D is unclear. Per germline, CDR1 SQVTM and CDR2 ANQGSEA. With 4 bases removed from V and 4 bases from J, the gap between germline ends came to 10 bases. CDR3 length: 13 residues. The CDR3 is CSVVSQTTGELFF. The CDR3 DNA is TGCAGCGTTGTCTCTCAGACCACCGGGGAGCTGTTTTTT.

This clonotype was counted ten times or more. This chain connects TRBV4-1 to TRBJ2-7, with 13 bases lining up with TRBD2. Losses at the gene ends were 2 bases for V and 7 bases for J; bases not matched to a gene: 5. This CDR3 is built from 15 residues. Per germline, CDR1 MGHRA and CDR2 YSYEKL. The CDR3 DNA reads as TGCGCCAGCAGCCAACCGGGACTAGCGGGACGGGAGCAGTACTTC. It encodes CASSQPGLAGREQYF.

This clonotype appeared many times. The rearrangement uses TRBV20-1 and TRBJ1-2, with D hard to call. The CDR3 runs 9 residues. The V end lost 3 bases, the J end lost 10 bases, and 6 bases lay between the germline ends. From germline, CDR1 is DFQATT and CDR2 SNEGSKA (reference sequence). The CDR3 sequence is CSARDHYTF. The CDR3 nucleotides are TGCAGTGCTAGGGACCACTACACCTTC.

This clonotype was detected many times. The CDR3 spells CASSYEGSNQPQHF. The CDR3 coding sequence is TGTGCCAGCAGTTACGAGGGAAGCAATCAGCCCCAGCATTTT. This rearrangement joins TRBV6-6 to TRBJ1-5; D remains ambiguous. This CDR3 contains 14 residues. The V gene's germline CDR1 is MNHNY and CDR2 SVGAGI (reference sequence). V lost 2 bases, J lost 1 base, and 6 bases lay in between.

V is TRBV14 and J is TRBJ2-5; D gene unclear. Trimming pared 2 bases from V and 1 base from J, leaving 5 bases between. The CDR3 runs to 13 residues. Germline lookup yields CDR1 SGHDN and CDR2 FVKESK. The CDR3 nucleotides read TGTGCCAGCAGCCAATACACCCAAGAGACCCAGTACTTC. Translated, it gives CASSQYTQETQYF.

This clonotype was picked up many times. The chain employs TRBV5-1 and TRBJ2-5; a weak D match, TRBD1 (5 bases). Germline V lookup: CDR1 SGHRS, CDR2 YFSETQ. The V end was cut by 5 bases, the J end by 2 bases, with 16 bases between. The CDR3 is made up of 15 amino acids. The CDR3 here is CASRDTSTLQETQYF. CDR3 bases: TGCGCCAGCAGGGACACCTCGACTCTACAAGAGACCCAGTACTTC. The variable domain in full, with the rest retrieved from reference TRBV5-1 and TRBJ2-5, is KAGVTQTPRYLIKTRGQQVTLSCSPISGHRSVSWYQQTPGQGLQFLFEYFSETQRNKGNFPGRFSGRQFSNSRSEMNVSTLELGDSALYLCASRDTSTLQETQYFGPGTRLLVL.

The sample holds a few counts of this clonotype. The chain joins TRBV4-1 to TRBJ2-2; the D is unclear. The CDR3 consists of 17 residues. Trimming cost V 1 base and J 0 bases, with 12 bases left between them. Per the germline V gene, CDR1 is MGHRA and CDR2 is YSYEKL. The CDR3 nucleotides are TGCGCCAGCAGCCAAGGCCCCCGGACGGCGAACACCGGGGAGCTGTTTTTT. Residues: CASSQGPRTANTGELFF.

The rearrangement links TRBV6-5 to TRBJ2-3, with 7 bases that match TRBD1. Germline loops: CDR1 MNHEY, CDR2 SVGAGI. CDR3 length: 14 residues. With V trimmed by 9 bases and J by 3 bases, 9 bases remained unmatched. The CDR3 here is CASYRGWGTDTQYF. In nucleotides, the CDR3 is TGTGCCAGTTACAGGGGATGGGGGACAGATACGCAGTATTTT.

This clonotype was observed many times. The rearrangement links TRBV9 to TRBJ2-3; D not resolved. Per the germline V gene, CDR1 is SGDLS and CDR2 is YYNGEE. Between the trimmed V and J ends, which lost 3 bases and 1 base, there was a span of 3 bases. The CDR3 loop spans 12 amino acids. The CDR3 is CASSARTDTQYF. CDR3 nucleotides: TGTGCCAGCAGCGCCCGCACAGATACGCAGTATTTT. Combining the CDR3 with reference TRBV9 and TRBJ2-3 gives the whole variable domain DSGVTQTPKHLITATGQRVTLRCSPRSGDLSVYWYQQSLDQGLQFLIQYYNGEERAKGNILERFSAQQFPDLHSELNLSSLELGDSALYFCASSARTDTQYFGPGTRLTVL.

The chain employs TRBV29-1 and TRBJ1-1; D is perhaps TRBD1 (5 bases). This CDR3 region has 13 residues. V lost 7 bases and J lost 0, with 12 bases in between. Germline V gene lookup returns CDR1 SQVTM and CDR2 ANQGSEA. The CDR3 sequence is CSANKGLNTEAFF. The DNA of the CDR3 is TGCAGCGCCAATAAGGGGTTGAACACTGAAGCTTTCTTT.

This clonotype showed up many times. The CDR3 here is CSAWGPGDTQYF. CDR3 nucleotide sequence: TGCAGTGCCTGGGGCCCCGGGGATACGCAGTATTTT. J is TRBJ2-3 and V is TRBV20-1, with D perhaps TRBD1 (5 bases). Germline CDR1 reads DFQATT; CDR2 reads SNEGSKA (reference sequence). The CDR3 is 12 residues long. V was clipped by 6 bases and J by 6 bases, with 13 bases between them.

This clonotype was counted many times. The CDR3 DNA reads as TGCAGTGCACCTCCGGGGAGGCTAGCTCCCCCAGATACGCAGTATTTT. Amino acids: CSAPPGRLAPPDTQYF. The V gene is TRBV20-1, the J gene TRBJ2-3, with D perhaps matching TRBD2 (6 bases). Deletions cut 6 bases from V and 4 bases from J, with 23 bases between. CDR1 is DFQATT, CDR2 SNEGSKA, per germline (reference sequence). This CDR3 contains 16 residues.

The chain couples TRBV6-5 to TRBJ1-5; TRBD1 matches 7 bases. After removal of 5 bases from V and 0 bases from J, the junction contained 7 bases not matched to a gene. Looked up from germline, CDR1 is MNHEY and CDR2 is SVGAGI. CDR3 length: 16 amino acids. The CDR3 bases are TGTGCCAGCAGTAGGACAGGACTGTATAGCAATCAGCCCCAGCATTTT. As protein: CASSRTGLYSNQPQHF.

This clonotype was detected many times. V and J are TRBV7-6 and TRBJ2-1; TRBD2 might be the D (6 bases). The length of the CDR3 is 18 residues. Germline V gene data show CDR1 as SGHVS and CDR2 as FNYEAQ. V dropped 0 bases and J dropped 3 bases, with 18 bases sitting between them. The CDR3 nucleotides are TGTGCCAGCAGCTTAGCCGGTCTAACGGGAGCTTTCTACAATGAGCAGTTCTTC. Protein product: CASSLAGLTGAFYNEQFF.

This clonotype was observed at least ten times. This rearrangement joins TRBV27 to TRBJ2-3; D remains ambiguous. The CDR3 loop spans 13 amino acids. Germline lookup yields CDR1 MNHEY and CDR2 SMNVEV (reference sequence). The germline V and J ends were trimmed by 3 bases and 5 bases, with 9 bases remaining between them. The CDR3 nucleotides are TGTGCCAGCAGTTTCCGACGAGGAGATACGCAGTATTTT. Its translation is CASSFRRGDTQYF.

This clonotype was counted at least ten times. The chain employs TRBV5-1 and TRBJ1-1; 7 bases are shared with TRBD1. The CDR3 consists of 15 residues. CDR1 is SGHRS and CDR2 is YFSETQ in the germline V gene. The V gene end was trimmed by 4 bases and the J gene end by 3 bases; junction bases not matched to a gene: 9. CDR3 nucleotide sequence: TGCGCCAGCAGCCCCCGACAGGGACGGGACACTGAAGCTTTCTTT. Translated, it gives CASSPRQGRDTEAFF. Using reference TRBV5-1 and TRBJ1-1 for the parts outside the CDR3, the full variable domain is KAGVTQTPRYLIKTRGQQVTLSCSPISGHRSVSWYQQTPGQGLQFLFEYFSETQRNKGNFPGRFSGRQFSNSRSEMNVSTLELGDSALYLCASSPRQGRDTEAFFGQGTRLTVV.

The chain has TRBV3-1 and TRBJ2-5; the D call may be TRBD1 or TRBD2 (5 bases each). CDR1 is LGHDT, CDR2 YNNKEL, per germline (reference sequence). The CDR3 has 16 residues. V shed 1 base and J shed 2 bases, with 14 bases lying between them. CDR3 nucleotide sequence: TGTGCCAGCAGCCAAGGGGGGTCGGGGACGCAAGAGACCCAGTACTTC. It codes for CASSQGGSGTQETQYF.

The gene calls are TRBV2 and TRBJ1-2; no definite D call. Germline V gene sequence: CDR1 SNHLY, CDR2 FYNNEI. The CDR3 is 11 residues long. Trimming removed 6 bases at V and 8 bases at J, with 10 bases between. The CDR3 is CASRVSLGYTF. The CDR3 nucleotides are TGTGCCAGCAGGGTGTCGTTAGGCTACACCTTC.

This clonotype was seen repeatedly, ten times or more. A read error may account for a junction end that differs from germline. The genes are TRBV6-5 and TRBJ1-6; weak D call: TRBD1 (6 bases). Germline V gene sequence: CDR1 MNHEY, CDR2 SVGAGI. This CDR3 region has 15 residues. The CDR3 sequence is CASSYNGQSNSPLHF. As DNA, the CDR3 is TGTGCCAGCAGTTACAACGGACAGAGTAATTCACCCCTCCATTTT.

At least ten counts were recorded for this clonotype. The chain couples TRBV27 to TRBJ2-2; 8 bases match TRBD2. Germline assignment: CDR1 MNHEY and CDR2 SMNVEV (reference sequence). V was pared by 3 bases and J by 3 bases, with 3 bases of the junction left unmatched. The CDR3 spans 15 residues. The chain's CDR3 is CASSFGLADTGELFF. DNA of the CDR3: TGTGCCAGCAGTTTTGGACTAGCCGACACCGGGGAGCTGTTTTTT.

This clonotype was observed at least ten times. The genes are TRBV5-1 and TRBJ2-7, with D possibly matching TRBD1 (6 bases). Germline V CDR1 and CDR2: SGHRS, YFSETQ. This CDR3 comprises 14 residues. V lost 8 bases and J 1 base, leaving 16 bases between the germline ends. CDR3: CASYRDTGSYEQYF. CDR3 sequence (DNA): TGCGCCAGTTACCGGGACACTGGATCCTACGAGCAGTACTTC.

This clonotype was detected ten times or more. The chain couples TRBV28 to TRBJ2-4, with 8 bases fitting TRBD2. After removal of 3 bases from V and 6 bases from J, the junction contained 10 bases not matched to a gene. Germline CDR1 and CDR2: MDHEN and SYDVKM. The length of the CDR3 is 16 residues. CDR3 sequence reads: CASSFVLAGGRNIQYF. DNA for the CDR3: TGTGCCAGCAGTTTCGTCCTAGCGGGTGGTAGAAACATTCAGTACTTC.

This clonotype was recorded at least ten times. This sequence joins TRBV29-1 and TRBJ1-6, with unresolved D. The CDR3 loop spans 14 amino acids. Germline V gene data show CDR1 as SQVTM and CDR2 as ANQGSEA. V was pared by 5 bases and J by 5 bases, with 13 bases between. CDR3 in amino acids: CSVSGETDNSPLHF. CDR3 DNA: TGCAGCGTTTCCGGGGAAACCGATAATTCACCCCTCCACTTT.

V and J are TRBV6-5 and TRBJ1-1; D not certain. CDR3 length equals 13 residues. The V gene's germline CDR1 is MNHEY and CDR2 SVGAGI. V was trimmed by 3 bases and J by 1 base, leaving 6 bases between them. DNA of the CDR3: TGTGCCAGCAGTTATACAAGGAACACTGAAGCTTTCTTT. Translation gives CASSYTRNTEAFF.

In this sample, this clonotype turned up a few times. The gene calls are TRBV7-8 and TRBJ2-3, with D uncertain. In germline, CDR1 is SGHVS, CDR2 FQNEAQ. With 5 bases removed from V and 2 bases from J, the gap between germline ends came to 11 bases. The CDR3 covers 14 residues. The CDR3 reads CASSPFGPTDTQYF. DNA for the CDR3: TGTGCCAGCAGCCCGTTTGGGCCCACAGATACGCAGTATTTT.

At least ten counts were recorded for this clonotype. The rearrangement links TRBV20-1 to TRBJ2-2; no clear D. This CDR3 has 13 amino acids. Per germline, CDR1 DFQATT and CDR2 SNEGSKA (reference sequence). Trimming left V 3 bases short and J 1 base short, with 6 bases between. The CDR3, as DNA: TGCAGTGCTAGCGCTAGGAACACCGGGGAGCTGTTTTTT. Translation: CSASARNTGELFF.